Listed below are T cell receptor beta chains from one sample, sequenced in a study. From the RT-PCR reads, TCRdb called clonotypes with MiXCR, one entry per CDR3 protein. The table records almost 700,000 distinct CDR3 sequences, approximately 15% of them present only once. What was sequenced was memory CD4+ T cells from blood. The receptors were sampled from a female donor in good health, serving as a healthy control. CDR3s include the opening cysteine and the closing phenylalanine or tryptophan. The order of the fields is clone size, V gene, J gene, D gene, CDR3 protein, CDR3 DNA. D genes are given only for firm matches. Clone size is given for some rows only: seen once, a few or many times, or a class if the clone is expanded.

few	TRBV24-1	TRBJ1-1	NA	CATSDSLTGGEAFF	TGTGCCACCAGTGATTCTTTGACAGGAGGTGAAGCTTTCTTT
NA	TRBV30	TRBJ1-5	NA	CAWSVGNSNQPQHF	TGTGCCTGGAGTGTAGGGAATAGCAATCAGCCCCAGCATTTT
once	TRBV28	TRBJ2-1	NA	CASNAGYSYNEQFF	TGTGCCAGCAACGCGGGATACTCCTACAATGAGCAGTTCTTC
few	TRBV20-1	TRBJ1-1	NA	CSAREPQDEAFF	TGCAGTGCTAGAGAGCCTCAAGACGAAGCTTTCTTT
many	TRBV6-5	TRBJ2-7	NA	CASSYSMDSSYEQYF	TGTGCCAGCAGTTATAGTATGGACTCATCCTACGAGCAGTACTTC
few	TRBV6-1	TRBJ2-1	NA	CASILMGEQFF	TGTGCCAGCATACTGATGGGTGAGCAGTTCTTC
NA	TRBV7-8	TRBJ1-5	NA	CASSPSVLERAQPQHF	TGTGCCAGCAGCCCCTCAGTCCTAGAACGTGCTCAGCCCCAGCATTTT
NA	TRBV23-1	TRBJ1-5	NA	CAPTAVNQPQHF	TGCGCCCCGACAGCGGTCAATCAGCCCCAGCATTTT
NA	TRBV28	TRBJ2-1	NA	CASSTNEQFF	TGTGCCAGCAGTACAAATGAGCAGTTCTTC
many	TRBV9	TRBJ2-7	TRBD1	CASSVASGGYEQYF	TGTGCCAGCAGCGTAGCGTCAGGGGGCTACGAGCAGTACTTC
NA	TRBV4-2	TRBJ2-3	NA	CASSQETGLETDTQYF	TGTGCCAGCAGCCAAGAAACGGGCTTGGAGACAGATACGCAGTATTTT
few	TRBV28	TRBJ1-2	NA	CASSLQGSVAYGYTF	TGTGCCAGCAGTTTACAGGGGTCGGTGGCCTATGGCTACACCTTC
NA	TRBV10-3	TRBJ2-7	TRBD1	CAISRDRGQYEQYF	TGTGCCATCAGCCGGGACAGGGGGCAATACGAGCAGTACTTC
few	TRBV12-3/TRBV12-4	TRBJ2-5	NA	CASTLSPPLIKDF	TGTGCCAGCACCCTATCGCCGCCACTCATTAAGGACTTC
many	TRBV4-2	TRBJ2-1	TRBD2	CASSQPSGSVLNEQFF	TGTGCCAGCAGCCAACCCAGCGGGAGTGTCTTAAATGAGCAGTTCTTC
few	TRBV27	TRBJ2-2	NA	CASSAFRVTGELFF	TGTGCCAGCAGTGCCTTCAGGGTGACCGGGGAGCTGTTTTTT
many	TRBV6-5	TRBJ2-7	TRBD1	CASKSTEDRGYEQYF	TGTGCCAGCAAGTCGACAGAGGACAGGGGTTACGAGCAGTACTTC
NA	TRBV5-1	TRBJ2-3	NA	CASSFRVLTDTQYF	TGCGCCAGCAGCTTCCGGGTCCTCACAGATACGCAGTATTTT
NA	TRBV12-3/TRBV12-4	TRBJ2-3	NA	CASSLQGTGTDTQYF	TGTGCCAGCAGCCTACAGGGCACGGGCACAGATACGCAGTATTTT
NA	TRBV27	TRBJ2-7	TRBD1	CASSRDRATSEQYF	TGTGCCAGCAGTCGGGACAGGGCTACCTCCGAGCAGTACTTC
NA	TRBV6-1	TRBJ1-2	NA	CASSPLRNYGYTF	TGTGCCAGCAGCCCCCTGCGGAACTATGGCTACACCTTC
NA	TRBV12-3/TRBV12-4	TRBJ1-4	NA	CASSFPPGEKLFF	TGTGCCAGCAGTTTCCCCCCGGGCGAAAAACTGTTTTTT
NA	TRBV18	TRBJ2-7	NA	CASSPWGERSSYEQYF	TGTGCCAGCTCACCATGGGGGGAGAGGAGTTCCTACGAGCAGTACTTC
many	TRBV18	TRBJ2-7	TRBD1	CASSPDRDEQYF	TGTGCCAGCAGCCCCGACAGGGACGAGCAGTACTTC
NA	TRBV12-3/TRBV12-4	TRBJ1-5	NA	CASSRRGSNQPQHF	TGTGCCAGCAGTCGTAGGGGTAGCAATCAGCCCCAGCATTTT
NA	TRBV9	TRBJ1-1	NA	CASSVGRRTTEAFF	TGTGCCAGCAGCGTAGGAAGAAGGACAACTGAAGCTTTCTTT
many	TRBV5-1	TRBJ2-2	NA	CASEAGTANTGELFF	TGCGCCAGCGAAGCCGGGACGGCGAACACCGGGGAGCTGTTTTTT
few	TRBV20-1	TRBJ1-4	NA	CSARARDNEKLFF	TGCAGTGCTAGGGCGAGGGATAATGAAAAACTGTTTTTT
NA	TRBV7-2	TRBJ2-1	NA	CASSFRAGSYNEQFF	TGTGCCAGCAGCTTTAGAGCGGGCTCCTACAATGAGCAGTTCTTC
many	TRBV12-3/TRBV12-4	TRBJ2-2	NA	CASSWDGHTGELFF	TGTGCCAGCAGTTGGGACGGACACACCGGGGAGCTGTTTTTT
NA	TRBV12-3/TRBV12-4	TRBJ2-5	TRBD2	CASSSSGRFGTETQYF	TGTGCCAGCAGTAGTAGCGGGAGGTTTGGTACGGAGACCCAGTACTTC
many	TRBV7-9	TRBJ1-4	NA	CASSRDGYNEKLFF	TGTGCCAGCAGCCGCGACGGTTATAATGAAAAACTGTTTTTT
NA	TRBV5-1	TRBJ2-3	NA	CASSSGTSGESDTQYF	TGCGCCAGCAGCTCGGGGACCTCCGGGGAGTCAGATACGCAGTATTTT
few	TRBV5-1	TRBJ2-1	TRBD1	CASSLARTGVDNEQFF	TGCGCCAGCAGCTTGGCCCGGACAGGGGTGGACAATGAGCAGTTCTTC
few	TRBV6-1	TRBJ2-5	TRBD2	CASSERASGSTQYF	TGTGCCAGCAGTGAACGGGCTAGCGGGAGCACCCAGTACTTC
many	TRBV27	TRBJ1-1	NA	CASSYGKGFSAFF	TGTGCCAGCAGTTACGGAAAAGGATTCTCAGCTTTCTTT
many	TRBV9	TRBJ2-3	TRBD2	CASSVGLAVGTDTQYF	TGTGCCAGCAGCGTGGGACTAGCGGTGGGCACAGATACGCAGTATTTT
few	TRBV6-5	TRBJ2-3	NA	CASSSLSRGTNTDTQYF	TGTGCCAGCAGTTCCTTAAGTAGGGGGACCAACACAGATACGCAGTATTTT
few	TRBV29-1	TRBJ1-2	NA	CSVEGGGSPPYGYTF	TGCAGCGTTGAAGGGGGCGGTTCCCCCCCCTATGGCTACACCTTC
many	TRBV27	TRBJ2-7	NA	CASRSVGRGEQYF	TGTGCCAGCCGCTCTGTGGGAAGGGGCGAGCAGTACTTC
many	TRBV7-9	TRBJ2-5	NA	CASSLAPAQETQYF	TGTGCCAGCAGCTTAGCTCCGGCCCAAGAGACCCAGTACTTC
few	TRBV9	TRBJ2-3	TRBD2	CASSPGTSWADTQYF	TGTGCCAGCAGCCCAGGGACTAGCTGGGCAGATACGCAGTATTTT
NA	TRBV29-1	TRBJ1-5	TRBD1	CSVSHAHRGRQPQHF	TGCAGCGTTTCCCACGCGCACAGGGGTAGGCAGCCCCAGCATTTT
many	TRBV20-1	TRBJ1-2	TRBD1	CSARVTRQGIGYTF	TGCAGTGCTAGAGTTACTCGACAGGGGATAGGCTACACCTTC
few	TRBV7-2	TRBJ2-1	TRBD2	CASSTGLAGVGYNEQFF	TGTGCCAGCAGCACCGGACTAGCGGGAGTCGGCTACAATGAGCAGTTCTTC